This TCR beta chain originates from a study of T cell responses to AZD1222 COVID-19 vaccine. Sequencing used immunoSEQ multiplex PCR; TCRdb keeps in-frame clones, though not all of them. The profile shows around 110,000 clones, around 94% of them singletons. V was pared by 11 bases and J by 5 bases, with 11 bases of the junction left unmatched. Germline CDR1 and CDR2: WSHSY and SAAADI. This CDR3 is built from 15 residues. This clone occurred once. What it binds is not known. General observations from the study: Seropositive status at baseline applied to only five to seven AZD1222 recipients. With two AZD1222 doses given, Spike-specific TCR breadth and depth both rose. The sample set comprised mostly white British donors with more females, and clonal diversity was possibly underestimated.

This rearrangement joins TRBV10-2 to TRBJ2-4, with TRBD2 identical over 11 bases. The receptor's source is an adult in good health. The sample consisted of peripheral blood, taken on day 0 of AZD1222 vaccination. The CDR3: CAGGPGGLAENIQYF. The CDR3 nucleotides are TGCGCCGGGGGCCCCGGGGGACTAGCGGAAAACATTCAGTACTTC.